This T cell receptor (beta chain) was identified in a study of shared clonotypes between healthy human individuals. About the study: The study drew on a couple of women and a few men aged 18 to 49 as donors.

On sorted subsets, replicate PCRs used 150 to 250 ng DNA, or roughly 30,000 T cell genomes. Per the authors' pipeline: Junction-only sequences without quality scores were provided by ImmunoSEQ, so filtering was different. Assay used: immunoSEQ multiplex PCR; TCRdb lists only in-frame clones, some missing. Clone size and the V and J calls come from that table; the DNA yielded D and trimming. The table has about 2.4 million clones, roughly 93% seen once. The CDR3 loop spans 17 amino acids. Trimming pared 8 bases from V and 2 bases from J, leaving 21 bases between. Germline lookup yields CDR1 MRHNA and CDR2 SNTAGT.

V usage is TRBV6-4 and J usage is TRBJ2-2; D gene ambiguous. The sequencing input was naive CD4+ T cells from PBMCs. Subset given: CD45RA+ positively selected. This clonotype was sampled from a man between 18 and 35 years old in good health. Some clones in this sample may be carry-over from other donors' samples. Here the CDR3 reads CASPLRLRFLNTGELFF. Written as DNA, the CDR3 is TGTGCCAGCCCCCTGCGACTCAGATTCCTCAACACCGGGGAGCTGTTTTTT.